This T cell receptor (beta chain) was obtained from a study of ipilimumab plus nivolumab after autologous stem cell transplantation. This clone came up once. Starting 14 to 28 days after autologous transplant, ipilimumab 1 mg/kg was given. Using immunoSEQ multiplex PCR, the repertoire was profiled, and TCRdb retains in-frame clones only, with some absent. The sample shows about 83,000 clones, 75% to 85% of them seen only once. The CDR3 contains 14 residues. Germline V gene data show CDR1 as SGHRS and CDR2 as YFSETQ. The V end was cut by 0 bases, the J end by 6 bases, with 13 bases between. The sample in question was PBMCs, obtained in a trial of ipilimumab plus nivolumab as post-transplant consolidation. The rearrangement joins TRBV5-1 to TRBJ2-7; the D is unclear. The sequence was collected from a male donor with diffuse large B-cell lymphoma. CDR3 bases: TGCGCCAGCAGCTTGGGGCAGATCGCCGCCGAGCAGTACTTC. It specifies CASSLGQIAAEQYF.